The clone carrying this TCR beta chain was found many times. Its antigen is as yet unknown. It was by quantitative 5'-RACE with molecular barcodes that TCR beta libraries were made. TCRdb processed the 5' RACE reads anew with MiXCR; each CDR3 protein has one entry. The sample contains 200,000 to 250,000 distinct CDR3 sequences, more than 5.5% of which appear only once. The sample is drawn from a study of CD8 T cells in ankylosing spondylitis. Whole-study results and caveats: Roughly eight highly homologous variants made up a TCR beta motif, and this motif appeared characteristic of ankylosing spondylitis blood.

Germline V CDR1 and CDR2: DFQATT, SNEGSKA (reference sequence). The CDR3 loop spans 17 amino acids. V lost 3 bases, J lost 5 bases, and 23 bases lay in between. The sample was blood, either unsorted or a sorted T cell fraction (not recorded which). The clonotype was recovered from a male donor with ankylosing spondylitis. The chain uses TRBV20-1 and TRBJ2-1; no firm D call. Here the CDR3 reads CSARDLDRATDNNEQFF. The CDR3 nucleotides are TGCAGTGCTAGGGATCTAGATCGGGCAACCGATAACAATGAGCAGTTCTTC.